Listed here are 5 T cell receptor beta chains from one sample, sequenced in a study of T cell clonality in common variable immunodeficiency. Study outcomes and limitations: Common variable immunodeficiency TCR beta sequences reportedly had fewer deletions and N-nucleotide insertions.

Method: immunoSEQ multiplex PCR; TCRdb's copy keeps in-frame clones and lacks some. Altogether 23,000 or so clones were found in the sample, and no singletons occur. For these TCRs, the target antigens are not known. Sequenced sample: peripheral blood mononuclear cells. The receptor set was obtained from a human donor with common variable immunodeficiency.

Regarding this clone: The read falls 3 residues short of the CDR3 end, and the missing part is taken from the germline J gene. The gene calls are TRBV7-6 and TRBJ2-5; TRBD1 agrees at 11 bases. The V and J ends lost 5 bases and 5 bases, in that order; junction bases with no gene match: 4. CDR1 is SGHVS and CDR2 is FNYEAQ in the germline V gene. This CDR3 spans 14 amino acids. The CDR3 bases that were read are TGTGCCAGCAGCACGGGACAGGGGGACGAGACC. Translating it yields CASSTGQGDET. The complete CDR3 reads CASSTGQGDETQYF.

Many counts were recorded for this clone. Read data end 3 residues before the CDR3 end; the end is taken from the germline J gene. V usage is TRBV29-1 and J usage is TRBJ2-1; possible D gene TRBD2, 5 bases. Looked up from germline, CDR1 is SQVTM and CDR2 is ANQGSEA. V lost 4 bases and J 0 bases, leaving 10 bases between the germline ends. The CDR3 totals 14 residues. CDR3 amino acids: CSVVRGNSYNEQFF. Incomplete CDR3 DNA: TGCAGCGTTGTCCGGGGTAACTCCTACAATGAG.

This clone was recorded many times. Read coverage stops 3 residues before the CDR3 terminus; the germline J gene supplies the remainder. The rearrangement joins TRBV5-1 to TRBJ2-2, with TRBD2 identical over 8 bases. The V gene's germline CDR1 is SGHRS and CDR2 YFSETQ. There are 18 residues in the CDR3. The junction had 9 bases not matched to a gene; V was cut back by 2 bases and J by 0 bases. Incomplete CDR3 DNA: TGCGCCAGCAGCTTACTCCCAAGCGGGAGCGCGAACACCGGGGAG. This gives the protein CASSLLPSGSANTGE. The CDR3 as a whole reads CASSLLPSGSANTGELFF.

In this sample, this clone turned up a few times. The sequence runs out 3 residues before the end of the CDR3; the remainder is reconstructed from the germline J gene. The V gene is TRBV19, the J gene TRBJ2-2; D might be TRBD2 (6 bases). This CDR3 has 15 amino acids. V shed 5 bases and J shed 5 bases, with 15 bases lying between them. CDR1 is LNHDA, CDR2 SQIVND, per germline (reference sequence). The CDR3 spells CASSRRGGGTGELFF. The sequenced CDR3 bases are TGTGCCAGTAGTCGGCGGGGAGGAGGAACCGGGGAG.

This clone was recorded many times. The CDR3 is cut off 3 residues early in the read; its end comes from the germline J gene. The chain uses TRBV7-3 and TRBJ1-2; tentative D call: TRBD1 (6 bases). CDR1 SGHTA and CDR2 FQGTGA come from the germline V gene. This CDR3 region has 15 residues. Trimming took off 2 bases at V and 4 bases at J, with 14 bases between the two ends. The DNA read from the CDR3 is TGTGCCAGCAGCTTATTGGCAGGGGAAGGCTATGGC. Translated, it gives CASSLLAGEGYG. The entire CDR3 sequence reads CASSLLAGEGYGYTF.